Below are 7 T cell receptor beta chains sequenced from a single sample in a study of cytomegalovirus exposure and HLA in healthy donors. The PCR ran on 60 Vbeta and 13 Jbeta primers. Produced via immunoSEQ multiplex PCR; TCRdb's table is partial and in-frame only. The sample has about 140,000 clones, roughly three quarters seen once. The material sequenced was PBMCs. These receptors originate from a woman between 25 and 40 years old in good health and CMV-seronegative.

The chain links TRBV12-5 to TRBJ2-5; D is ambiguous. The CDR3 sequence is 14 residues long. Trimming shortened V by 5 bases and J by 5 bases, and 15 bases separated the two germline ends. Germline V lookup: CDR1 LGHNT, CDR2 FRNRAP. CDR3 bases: TGTGCTAGTGGTCCGACATTGGCTTGGGAGACCCAGTACTTC. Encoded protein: CASGPTLAWETQYF.

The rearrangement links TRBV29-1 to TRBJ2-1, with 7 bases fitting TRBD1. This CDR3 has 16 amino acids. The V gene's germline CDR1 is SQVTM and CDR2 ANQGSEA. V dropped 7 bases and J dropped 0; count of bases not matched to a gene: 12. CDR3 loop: CSAATGPQSSYNEQFF. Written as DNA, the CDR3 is TGCAGCGCGGCGACAGGGCCCCAGAGCTCCTACAATGAGCAGTTCTTC.

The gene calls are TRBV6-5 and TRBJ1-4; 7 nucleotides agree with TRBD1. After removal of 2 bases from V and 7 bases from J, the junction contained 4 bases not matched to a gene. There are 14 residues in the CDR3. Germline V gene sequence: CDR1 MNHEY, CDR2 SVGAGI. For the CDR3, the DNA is TGTGCCAGCAGTTACAGGGGGCAAAGTGAAAAACTGTTTTTT. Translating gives CASSYRGQSEKLFF.

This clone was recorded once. The CDR3 reads CASSLWRDTDTQYF. DNA of the CDR3: TGTGCCAGCAGCTTGTGGAGAGACACAGATACGCAGTATTTT. This rearrangement joins TRBV5-6 to TRBJ2-3; no reliable D call. V was trimmed by 1 base and J by 2 bases, leaving 8 bases between them. Germline CDR1 is SGHDT and CDR2 is YYEEEE. The CDR3 is made up of 14 amino acids.

The CDR3 DNA reads as TGTGCCAGCAGTGGCATACAGGGTTTTCCACCTCCCTACGAGCAGTACTTC. Its protein product is CASSGIQGFPPPYEQYF. V is TRBV27 and J is TRBJ2-5; D is possibly TRBD1 (6 bases). The J call may be mistaken, given a closer DNA end match to TRBJ2-7. The CDR3 sequence is 17 residues long. Looked up from germline, CDR1 is MNHEY and CDR2 is SMNVEV (reference sequence).

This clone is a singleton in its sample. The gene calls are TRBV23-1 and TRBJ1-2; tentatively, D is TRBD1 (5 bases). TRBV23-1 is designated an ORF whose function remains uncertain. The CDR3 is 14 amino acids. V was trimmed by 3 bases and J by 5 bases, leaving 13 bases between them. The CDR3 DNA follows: TGCGCCAGCAGTCATGCAGACAGCGAATATGGCTACACCTTC. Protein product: CASSHADSEYGYTF.

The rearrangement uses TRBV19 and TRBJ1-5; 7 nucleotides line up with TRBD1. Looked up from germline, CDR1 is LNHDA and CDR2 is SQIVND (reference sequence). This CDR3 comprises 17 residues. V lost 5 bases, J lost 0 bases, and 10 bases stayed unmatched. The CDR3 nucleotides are TGTGCCAGTAGTCAGTCTTTAGGGGACAGTAGCAATCAGCCCCAGCATTTT. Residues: CASSQSLGDSSNQPQHF.